The subject of this entry is one T cell receptor beta chain. Its cognate antigen is unknown. Method: immunoSEQ multiplex PCR; TCRdb's copy keeps in-frame clones and lacks some. The sample holds roughly 700,000 clones; roughly 70% are singletons and the top ten take approximately 1.6%. The data are from a study of shared clonotypes between healthy human individuals. Study-wide points: Sequencing of the sorted subsets was shown by rarefaction to be incomplete despite large depth.

From germline, CDR1 is SGHAT and CDR2 FQNNGV. The CDR3 loop spans 15 amino acids. The J segment lost 3 bases and the V segment lost 6 bases, leaving 11 bases of the junction unmatched. The receptor was isolated from a woman aged 25 to 39 in good health. Sequencing used memory CD4+ T cells sorted from blood. Specified subset: CD45RA-negative fraction. V usage is TRBV11-2 and J usage is TRBJ2-7; 7 nucleotides agree with TRBD1. The CDR3 sequence: CASRPTRGQNYEQYF. CDR3 nucleotide sequence: TGTGCCAGCAGACCAACAAGGGGACAGAACTACGAGCAGTACTTC. Looking up the rest from reference TRBV11-2 and TRBJ2-7 gives the full variable domain: EAGVAQSPRYKIIEKRQSVAFWCNPISGHATLYWYQQILGQGPKLLIQFQNNGVVDDSQLPKDRFSAERLKGVDSTLKIQPAKLEDSAVYLCASRPTRGQNYEQYFGPGTRLTVT.